What follows are 4 T cell receptor beta chains derived from one specimen sequenced in a study of blood T cells in healthy people across ages. Sample-barcoded 5' priming and a J-beta primer mix drove a second PCR of roughly 7 to 11 cycles. MiXCR, run by TCRdb on the 5' RACE reads, gives a single entry per CDR3 protein. The sample shows about 930,000 distinct CDR3 sequences, about 29% of them seen only once. These records were also assigned to another study, of T cells of mothers and their children.

The sample was blood. The receptors shown here come from a woman in her forties in good health.

There are a few counts of this clonotype. This chain links TRBV3-1 with TRBJ1-1; D perhaps matches TRBD1 (6 bases). The ends were cut back, 1 base at V and 1 base at J, with 13 bases in the middle. The CDR3 is 16 amino acids. Per germline, CDR1 LGHDT and CDR2 YNNKEL (reference sequence). CDR3 protein: CASSQGGTKGNTEAFF. The CDR3 DNA sequence: TGTGCCAGCAGCCAAGGTGGGACAAAAGGGAACACTGAAGCTTTCTTT. The full variable domain, with the rest looked up from reference TRBV3-1 and TRBJ1-1, is DTAVSQTPKYLVTQMGNDKSIKCEQNLGHDTMYWYKQDSKKFLKIMFSYNNKELIINETVPNRFSPKSPDKAHLNLHINSLELGDSAVYFCASSQGGTKGNTEAFFGQGTRLTVV.

CDR3 in amino acids: CVGSPGTSSAGGYTF. CDR3 DNA: TGTGTCGGCAGCCCTGGGACATCCTCGGCGGGTGGCTACACCTTC. The chain has TRBV7-8 and TRBJ1-2, with D possibly being TRBD1 (6 bases). Germline-derived CDR1 and CDR2 are SGHVS and FQNEAQ. CDR3 length: 15 residues.

The sample holds many counts of this clonotype. V and J are TRBV20-1 and TRBJ2-1, with D possibly being TRBD1 (5 bases). The CDR3 sequence is 11 residues long. V was shortened by 6 bases and J by 13 bases, with 16 bases between the two germline ends. Germline values: CDR1 DFQATT, CDR2 SNEGSKA (reference sequence). CDR3 loop: CSAKGPALQFF. For the CDR3, the DNA is TGCAGTGCCAAGGGGCCAGCTCTTCAGTTCTTC.

This rearrangement joins TRBV29-1 to TRBJ1-4; the D gene is possibly TRBD1 (6 bases). V was cut by 3 bases and J by 10 bases, with 12 bases left in between. The CDR3 runs to 12 residues. CDR1 is SQVTM, CDR2 ANQGSEA, per germline. The chain's CDR3 is CSVEGASRKLFF. The CDR3 coding sequence is TGCAGCGTTGAGGGGGCTTCTCGAAAACTGTTTTTT.